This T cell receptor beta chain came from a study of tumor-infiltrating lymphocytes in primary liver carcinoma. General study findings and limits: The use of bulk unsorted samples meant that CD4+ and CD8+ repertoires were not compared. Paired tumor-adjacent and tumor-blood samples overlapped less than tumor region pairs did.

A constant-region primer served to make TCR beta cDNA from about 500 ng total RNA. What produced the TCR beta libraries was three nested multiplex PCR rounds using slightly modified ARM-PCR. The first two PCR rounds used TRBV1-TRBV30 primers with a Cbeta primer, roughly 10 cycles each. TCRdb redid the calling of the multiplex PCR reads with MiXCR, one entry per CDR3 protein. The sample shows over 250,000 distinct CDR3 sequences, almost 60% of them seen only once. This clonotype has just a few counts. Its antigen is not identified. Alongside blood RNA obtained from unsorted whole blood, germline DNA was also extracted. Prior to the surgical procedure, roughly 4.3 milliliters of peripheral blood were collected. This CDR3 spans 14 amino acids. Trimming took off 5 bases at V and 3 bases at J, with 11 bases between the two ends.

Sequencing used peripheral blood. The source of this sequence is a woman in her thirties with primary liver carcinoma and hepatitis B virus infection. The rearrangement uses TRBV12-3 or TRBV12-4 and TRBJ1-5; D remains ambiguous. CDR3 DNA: TGTGCCAGCAGTCAAGGACGGGACAATCAGCCCCAGCATTTT. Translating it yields CASSQGRDNQPQHF.